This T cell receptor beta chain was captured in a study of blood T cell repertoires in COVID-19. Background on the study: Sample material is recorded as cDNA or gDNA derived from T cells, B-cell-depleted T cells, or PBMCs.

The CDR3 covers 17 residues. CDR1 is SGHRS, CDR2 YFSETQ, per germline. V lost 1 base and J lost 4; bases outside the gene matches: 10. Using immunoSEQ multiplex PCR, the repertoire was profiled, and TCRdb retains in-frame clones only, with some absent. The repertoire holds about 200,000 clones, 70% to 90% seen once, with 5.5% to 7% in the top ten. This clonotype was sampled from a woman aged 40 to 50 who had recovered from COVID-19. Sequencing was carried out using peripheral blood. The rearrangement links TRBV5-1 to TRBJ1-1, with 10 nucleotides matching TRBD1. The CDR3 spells CASSLQGQGLGGTEAFF. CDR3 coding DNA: TGCGCCAGCAGCTTGCAGGGACAGGGGTTAGGAGGCACTGAAGCTTTCTTT.